This TCR beta chain was profiled in a study of CD8 T cells in Susac syndrome (dated by TCRdb to between 2019 and 2020). About the investigation overall: Whether CD8+ T cell activation and differentiation in Susac syndrome was antigen driven was tested using repertoire sequencing.

RNA was extracted using the RNeasy kit, and roughly 0.45 to 1 microgram was reverse transcribed with random hexamers. TCR beta CDR3 regions were amplified with the immunoSEQ multiplex PCR assay covering 54 Vbeta and 13 Jbeta segments. PCR amplification bias was corrected by using a synthetic template baseline for primer optimization and computational correction. The original methods were these. Reads were annotated to V, D and J genes per IMGT and analyzed with immunoSEQ Analyzer, keeping only productive sequences. Clonality was calculated as one minus the Shannon entropy normalized by log2 of the number of productive unique sequences. For each patient and control, public and private clones were evaluated among the 100 most prevalent clones. A clone was defined as Susac-specific if it was absent from the healthy and MS cohorts, from roughly 990 published viral clones and from other ImmuneACCESS disease sequences. In-frame beta chains were kept once TCRdb had trimmed the public reads at Q25 with fastp and called clones with MiXCR. A single entry per CDR3 protein holds the most common genes and DNA from its merged rows. The V and J calls were determined by TCRdb, not by the authors. The sample profile shows some 100,000 distinct CDR3 sequences; roughly 95% of them were found once. The leading ten clones occupy approximately 0.093% of the sample.

With respect to this clonotype: This receptor's antigen is unknown. Base qualities are not provided; no much larger clone lies one nucleotide away.

The research as a whole found: The number of individuals in the TCR sequencing and HLA analysis was acknowledged as relatively small.

Peripheral blood CD8+ and CD4+ T cells from healthy donors, Susac syndrome patients and multiple sclerosis patients were profiled using high-throughput TCR beta sequencing. The healthy donors served as controls matched for age and sex. Bulk CD8+ and CD4+ T cells were purified magnetically by negative isolation, whereas CD8+ TEMRA cells were enriched by FACS. Blood was collected in EDTA tubes and processed within 24 hours, with PBMCs isolated through density gradient centrifugation. PBMCs intended for TCR sequencing were cryopreserved in liquid nitrogen and thawed later in a water bath at 37 degrees C. The sorted or isolated CD4+, CD8+ and CD8+ TEMRA cells had a purity of 90% or higher. The V end loses 0 bases and the J end loses 1 base, and a stretch of 16 bases separates them. From its cysteine to its phenylalanine, the CDR3 spans 18 amino acids. Only the CDR3 DNA is retained, 54 bases long and in frame from the first base.

The chain was built from TRBV23-1 and TRBJ2-4, with the D call perhaps TRBD1 or TRBD2, each one matching 5 bases. TRBV23-1 is known as an ORF, though its function is uncertain. Sequenced sample: CD4+ T cells from PBMCs. The TCR originated in a human donor in good health. In nucleotide form, the sequence is TGCGCCAGCAGTCAATCGATCGAGGGGTTGATCGCCAAAAACATTCAGTACTTC. Its protein product is CASSQSIEGLIAKNIQYF.